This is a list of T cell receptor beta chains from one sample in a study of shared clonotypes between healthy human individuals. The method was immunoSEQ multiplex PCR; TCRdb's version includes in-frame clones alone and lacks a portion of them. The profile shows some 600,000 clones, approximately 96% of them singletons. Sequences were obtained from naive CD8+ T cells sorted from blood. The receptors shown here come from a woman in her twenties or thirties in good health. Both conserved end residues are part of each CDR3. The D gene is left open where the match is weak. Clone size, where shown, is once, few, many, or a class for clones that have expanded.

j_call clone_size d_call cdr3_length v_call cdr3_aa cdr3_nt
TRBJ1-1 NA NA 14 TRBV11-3 CASSLGGGATEAFF TGTGCCAGCAGCTTAGGAGGGGGGGCCACTGAAGCTTTCTTT
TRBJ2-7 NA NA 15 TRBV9 CASSEGAGGTYEQYF TGTGCCAGCAGCGAGGGGGCGGGAGGAACCTACGAGCAGTACTTC
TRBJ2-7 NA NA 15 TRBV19 CASSPGGGPFSEQYF TGTGCCAGTAGCCCCGGTGGAGGGCCCTTCAGCGAGCAGTACTTC
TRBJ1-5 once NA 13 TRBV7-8 CASSFRSNQPQHF TGTGCCAGCAGCTTTAGAAGCAATCAGCCCCAGCATTTT
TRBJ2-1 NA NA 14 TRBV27 CASSLSRGGNEQFF TGTGCCAGCAGTTTATCCCGGGGTGGAAATGAGCAGTTCTTC
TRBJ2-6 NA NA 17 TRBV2 CASYTGTPISGANVLTF TGTGCCAGTTACACCGGGACACCGATCTCTGGGGCCAACGTCCTGACTTTC
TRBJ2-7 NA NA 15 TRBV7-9 CASSPPVDTYYEQYF TGTGCCAGCAGCCCCCCCGTCGACACTTACTACGAGCAGTACTTC
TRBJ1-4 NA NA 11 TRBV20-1 CSARDLGELFF TGCAGTGCTAGAGATCTGGGTGAACTGTTTTTT
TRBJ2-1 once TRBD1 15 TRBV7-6 CASSFGTGWENEQFF TGTGCCAGCAGCTTCGGGACAGGGTGGGAGAATGAGCAGTTCTTC
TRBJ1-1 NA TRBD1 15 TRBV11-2 CASSLRQGAITEAFF TGTGCCAGCAGCTTAAGACAGGGGGCAATCACTGAAGCTTTCTTT
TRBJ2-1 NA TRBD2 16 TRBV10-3 CANSPSGWEGLGEQFF TGTGCCAACAGCCCCTCGGGGTGGGAGGGCCTGGGTGAGCAGTTCTTC
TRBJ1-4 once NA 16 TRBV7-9 CASSLDLGGINEKLFF TGTGCCAGCAGCTTAGATTTGGGGGGGATAAATGAAAAACTGTTTTTT
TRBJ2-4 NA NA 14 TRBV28 CASSLGTGWAIQYF TGTGCCAGCAGTTTAGGTACAGGGTGGGCCATTCAGTACTTC
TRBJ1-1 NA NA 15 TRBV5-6 CASSSAPDRHTEAFF TGTGCCAGCAGCTCTGCACCAGACAGGCACACTGAAGCTTTCTTT
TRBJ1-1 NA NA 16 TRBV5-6 CASSLGAGTRNTEAFF TGTGCCAGCAGCTTGGGAGCCGGGACACGGAACACTGAAGCTTTCTTT
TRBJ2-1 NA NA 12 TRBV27 CASSFGGDEQFF TGTGCCAGCAGTTTCGGGGGCGATGAGCAGTTCTTC
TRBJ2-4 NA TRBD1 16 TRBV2 CASSIQGVPAKNIQYF TGTGCCAGCAGCATACAGGGGGTTCCAGCCAAAAACATTCAGTACTTC
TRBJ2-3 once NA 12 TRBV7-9 CASTNPTDTQYF TGTGCCAGCACCAACCCGACAGATACGCAGTATTTT
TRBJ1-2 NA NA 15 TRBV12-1 CASSFRTDRVYGYTF TGTGCCAGCAGCTTTAGAACTGACAGGGTTTATGGCTACACCTTC
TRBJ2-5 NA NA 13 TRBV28 CASSLAIRETQYF TGTGCCAGCAGTTTGGCCATTAGGGAGACCCAGTACTTC
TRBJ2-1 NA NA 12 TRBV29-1 CSVWGSYNEQFF TGCAGCGTTTGGGGGTCCTACAATGAGCAGTTCTTC
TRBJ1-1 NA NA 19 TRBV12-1 CASSSDHAARGHLNTEAFF TGTGCCAGCAGCTCCGACCACGCCGCCAGGGGGCACTTGAACACTGAAGCTTTCTTT
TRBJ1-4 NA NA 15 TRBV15 CATSRGREGEEKLFF TGTGCCACCAGCAGAGGCCGGGAGGGAGAGGAAAAACTGTTTTTT
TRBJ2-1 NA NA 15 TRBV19 CASSIPRAGYNEQFF TGTGCCAGTAGTATACCGAGGGCCGGGTACAATGAGCAGTTCTTC
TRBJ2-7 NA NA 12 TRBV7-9 CASSLGGHEQYF TGTGCCAGCAGCTTAGGGGGCCACGAGCAGTACTTC
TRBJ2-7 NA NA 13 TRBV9 CASSVSGAYEQYF TGTGCCAGCAGCGTTAGTGGGGCCTACGAGCAGTACTTC
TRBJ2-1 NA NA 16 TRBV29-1 CSVELRSGSLNNEQFF TGCAGCGTTGAACTCCGTTCGGGGTCCTTAAACAATGAGCAGTTCTTC
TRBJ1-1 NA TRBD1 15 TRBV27 CASSVTGVGYTEAFF TGTGCCAGCAGTGTGACAGGGGTTGGGTACACTGAAGCTTTCTTT
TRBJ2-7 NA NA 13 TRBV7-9 CASSGGLGSEQYF TGTGCCAGCAGCGGGGGCCTCGGGAGCGAGCAGTACTTC
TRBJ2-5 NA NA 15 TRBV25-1 CASSESGVLEETQYF TGTGCCAGCAGTGAATCGGGTGTCTTAGAAGAGACCCAGTACTTC
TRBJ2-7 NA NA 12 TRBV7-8 CASSLWGYEQYF TGTGCCAGCAGCTTATGGGGATACGAGCAGTACTTC
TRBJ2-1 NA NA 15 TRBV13 CASSLEGSSYNEQFF TGTGCCAGCAGCCTCGAGGGGAGCTCCTACAATGAGCAGTTCTTC
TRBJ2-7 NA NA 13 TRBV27 CASSLLGDQEQYF TGTGCCAGCAGTTTGTTGGGGGATCAAGAGCAGTACTTC